A selection of T cell receptor beta chains follows, all from one sample in a study of CD8 T cells in ankylosing spondylitis. From the 5' RACE reads, TCRdb called clonotypes with MiXCR, one entry per CDR3 protein. Of roughly 250,000 distinct CDR3 sequences listed, 10% to 13% are singletons. The sample consisted of blood, either unsorted or a sorted T cell fraction (not recorded which). Every receptor here comes from a male donor with ankylosing spondylitis or in good health (not recorded which). Both conserved end residues are part of each CDR3. The D gene is left open where the match is weak. Expanded clones get a size class; other rows say once, few or many, or leave the size out.

j_call | v_call | d_call | clone_size | cdr3_nt | cdr3_aa
TRBJ1-2 | TRBV12-3/TRBV12-4 | TRBD1 | many | TGTGCCAGCAGCCGTGGACAGGGGGGTAACTATGGCTACACCTTC | CASSRGQGGNYGYTF
TRBJ2-1 | TRBV7-2 | TRBD2 | few | TGTGCCAGCAGCCCACATGGGACTAGATCCAATGAGCAGTTCTTC | CASSPHGTRSNEQFF
TRBJ2-5 | TRBV12-3/TRBV12-4 | NA | many | TGTGCCAGCACTGGCCGGCAGCAAGAGACCCAGTACTTC | CASTGRQQETQYF
TRBJ1-4 | TRBV7-9 | TRBD1 | few | TGTGCCAGCAGCCAGTCGGGACAGGGATTTGAAAAACTGTTTTTT | CASSQSGQGFEKLFF
TRBJ1-1 | TRBV21-1 | NA | many | TGTGCCAGCATGACTACCCTCACAGGGGGTATGACTGAAGCTTTCTTT | CASMTTLTGGMTEAFF
TRBJ2-2 | TRBV7-2 | NA | many | TGTGCCAGCAGCTTATTTACAGTCAACACCGGGGAGCTGTTTTTT | CASSLFTVNTGELFF
TRBJ1-1 | TRBV30 | TRBD1 | many | TGTGCCTGGATCCAAGGGGGCTATAACACTGAAGCTTTCTTT | CAWIQGGYNTEAFF
TRBJ2-7 | TRBV30 | NA | few | TGTGCCTGGAGTGTATCCGGGCCCTACGAGCAGTACTTC | CAWSVSGPYEQYF
TRBJ2-6 | TRBV29-1 | NA | NA | TGCAGCGTGGGGGAGGCTGGGGCCAACGTCCTGACTTTC | CSVGEAGANVLTF
TRBJ1-6 | TRBV5-1 | NA | many | TGCGCCAGCAGCTTGGGTGGGGAGACTAATTCACCCCTCCACTTT | CASSLGGETNSPLHF
TRBJ2-7 | TRBV12-3/TRBV12-4 | NA | few | TGTGCCAGCAGTACCGCGGGACAGAGCTACGAGCAGTACTTC | CASSTAGQSYEQYF
TRBJ1-2 | TRBV6-6 | NA | many | TGTGCCAGCAGTTACTCGGGACTCGATGGCTACACCTTC | CASSYSGLDGYTF
TRBJ2-4 | TRBV4-1 | TRBD1 | many | TGCGCCAGCAGCCAGGGCCGGGACAGCTCTTCGATTGGTGGCAAAAACATTCAGTACTTC | CASSQGRDSSSIGGKNIQYF
TRBJ2-7 | TRBV30 | TRBD1 | few | TGTGCCTGGAGAGGGGACAGGTACTACGAGCAGTACTTC | CAWRGDRYYEQYF
TRBJ1-1 | TRBV2 | NA | NA | TGTGCCAGCAACGAGGGAAGGCCTGAAGCTTTCTTT | CASNEGRPEAFF
TRBJ2-7 | TRBV10-3 | TRBD1 | many | TGTGCCATCAGGGGGACAGCGTCCTACGAGCAGTACTTC | CAIRGTASYEQYF